This is a list of T cell receptor beta chains from one sample in a study of T cells after yellow fever vaccination. TCRdb re-analysed the 5' RACE reads in MiXCR, keeping a single row per CDR3 protein. This table has 500,000 to 550,000 distinct CDR3 sequences, less than 25% appearing once. The sample was PBMCs, taken approximately 20 days after the first yellow fever vaccination. The receptors here all came from a man aged 18 to 30 who received the YFV17D yellow fever vaccine. Each CDR3 is given with its conserved first and last residue. Fields, in order: clone size, D gene, V gene, J gene, CDR3 protein, CDR3 DNA. The D gene is left open where the match is weak. Where a row states a size, it is once, few, many or the class of an expanded clone; other rows omit it.

>few|TRBD1|TRBV14|TRBJ2-1
CASSQGTGGYEQFF
TGTGCCAGCAGCCAGGGGACAGGGGGATACGAGCAGTTCTTC
>many|NA|TRBV5-8|TRBJ1-2
CASSLLVNYGYTF
TGTGCCAGCAGCTTGTTAGTTAACTATGGCTACACCTTC
>few|NA|TRBV12-3/TRBV12-4|TRBJ2-3
CASNKIGGASDTQYF
TGTGCCAGCAACAAAATCGGGGGAGCGTCGGATACGCAGTATTTT
>few|NA|TRBV7-9|TRBJ2-7
CASSVLNRESEQYF
TGTGCCAGCAGCGTCCTTAACAGGGAGTCCGAGCAGTACTTC
>NA|NA|TRBV7-9|TRBJ2-5
CASRPAGETQYF
TGTGCCAGCAGGCCTGCGGGGGAGACCCAGTACTTC
>NA|NA|TRBV7-2|TRBJ2-3
CASSRPPFGGGDTQYF
TGTGCCAGCAGCCGCCCCCCGTTCGGGGGAGGAGATACGCAGTATTTT
>few|TRBD2|TRBV20-1|TRBJ2-5
CSARVGSGDGKTQYF
TGCAGTGCTAGAGTTGGTAGCGGGGACGGAAAGACCCAGTACTTC
>few|TRBD2|TRBV4-2|TRBJ2-1
CASSRRPGGVNEQFF
TGTGCCAGCAGCCGGAGACCGGGGGGAGTAAATGAGCAGTTCTTC
>NA|NA|TRBV30|TRBJ1-6
CAWSRDTNSPLHF
TGTGCCTGGAGTAGGGACACTAATTCACCCCTCCACTTT
>NA|TRBD1|TRBV3-1|TRBJ2-2
CASRTGGRSGELFF
TGTGCCAGCAGGACAGGGGGGCGATCCGGGGAGCTGTTTTTT
>NA|NA|TRBV30|TRBJ1-1
CAWSDPRGWTEAFF
TGTGCCTGGAGTGACCCTCGGGGATGGACTGAAGCTTTCTTT
>few|NA|TRBV12-3/TRBV12-4|TRBJ1-1
CATSGTPNTEAFF
TGTGCCACCTCAGGGACGCCGAACACTGAAGCTTTCTTT
>few|TRBD2|TRBV20-1|TRBJ2-7
CSARGGGYEQYF
TGCAGTGCCCGAGGCGGGGGTTACGAGCAGTACTTC
>NA|TRBD1|TRBV27|TRBJ2-1
CASRAYGTGAGNEQFF
TGTGCCAGCAGAGCTTACGGGACAGGGGCGGGCAATGAGCAGTTCTTC
>NA|TRBD1|TRBV2|TRBJ1-6
CASSENRGGNSPLHF
TGTGCCAGCAGTGAAAACAGGGGAGGAAATTCACCCCTCCACTTT
>NA|TRBD1|TRBV27|TRBJ1-6
CASSFGQGGAYNSPLHF
TGTGCCAGCAGTTTCGGACAGGGGGGGGCCTATAATTCACCCCTCCACTTT
>once|TRBD1|TRBV6-1|TRBJ1-6
CASREDRGTVYNSPLHF
TGTGCCAGCAGGGAAGACAGGGGAACGGTCTATAATTCACCCCTCCACTTT
>NA|NA|TRBV9|TRBJ1-6
CASSVGGGISYNSPLHF
TGTGCCAGCAGCGTAGGGGGGGGAATATCCTATAATTCACCCCTCCACTTT
>NA|NA|TRBV5-6|TRBJ2-6
CASSMDAHSGANVLTF
TGTGCCAGCAGCATGGACGCTCACTCTGGGGCCAACGTCCTGACTTTC
>few|NA|TRBV19|TRBJ1-5
CASSIATDGYSNQPQHF
TGTGCCAGTAGTATAGCCACGGACGGATATAGCAATCAGCCCCAGCATTTT
>NA|NA|TRBV4-1|TRBJ1-2
CASSHSGGGQDYGYTF
TGCGCCAGCAGCCACTCGGGAGGAGGGCAGGACTATGGCTACACCTTC
>few|NA|TRBV13|TRBJ1-1
CASRPQGNTEAFF
TGTGCCAGCAGGCCCCAAGGGAACACTGAAGCTTTCTTT
>few|TRBD1|TRBV11-1|TRBJ2-1
CASSPGQRNEQFF
TGTGCCAGCAGCCCGGGACAGCGCAATGAGCAGTTCTTC
>few|TRBD1|TRBV5-4|TRBJ2-7
CAINDRGGYEQYF
TGTGCCATCAATGACAGGGGGGGATACGAGCAGTACTTC
>NA|NA|TRBV5-1|TRBJ2-3
CASSLLSATTDTQYF
TGCGCCAGCAGCTTGTTGTCAGCCACCACAGATACGCAGTATTTT
>few|TRBD2|TRBV27|TRBJ2-1
CASSWLAGGYEQFF
TGTGCCAGCAGTTGGCTAGCGGGGGGTTATGAGCAGTTCTTC
>NA|TRBD2|TRBV5-1|TRBJ2-5
CASSWGLAGGRTQYF
TGCGCCAGCAGCTGGGGACTAGCGGGGGGCCGCACCCAGTACTTC
>few|NA|TRBV11-2|TRBJ2-5
CASSSLHGTHPETQYF
TGTGCCAGCAGCTCCCTGCACGGGACCCACCCGGAGACCCAGTACTTC
>NA|TRBD2|TRBV3-1|TRBJ2-1
CASSLRLAGGLYNEQFF
TGTGCCAGCAGCCTTAGACTAGCGGGGGGCCTCTACAATGAGCAGTTCTTC
>NA|NA|TRBV6-5|TRBJ1-1
CASSYGGTFNTEAFF
TGTGCCAGCAGTTACGGGGGGACATTTAACACTGAAGCTTTCTTT
>NA|TRBD1|TRBV12-3/TRBV12-4|TRBJ1-5
CASSPQEDRAESNQPQHF
TGTGCCAGCAGCCCCCAAGAGGACAGGGCCGAAAGCAATCAGCCCCAGCATTTT
>NA|TRBD1|TRBV4-1|TRBJ1-6
CASSQGGGQFKPLHF
TGCGCCAGCAGCCAAGGGGGGGGACAGTTCAAACCCCTCCACTTT
>few|TRBD1|TRBV9|TRBJ1-4
CASSGQGAEKLFF
TGTGCCAGCAGCGGGCAGGGGGCTGAAAAACTGTTTTTT
>NA|NA|TRBV5-5|TRBJ1-5
CASSLTGPNQPQHF
TGTGCCAGCAGCTTGACGGGGCCCAATCAGCCCCAGCATTTT
>few|NA|TRBV6-2/TRBV6-3|TRBJ2-3
CASSYSRDTQYF
TGTGCCAGCAGTTACTCGAGAGATACGCAGTATTTT
>NA|TRBD1|TRBV7-2|TRBJ1-2
CASSLVGQSYGYTF
TGTGCCAGCAGCTTAGTGGGACAGAGCTATGGCTACACCTTC
>NA|NA|TRBV20-1|TRBJ2-1
CSAKSSSGPYNEQFF
TGCAGTGCAAAGTCTAGCTCGGGACCCTACAATGAGCAGTTCTTC
>NA|NA|TRBV5-5|TRBJ2-1
CASRPGQSYYNEQFF
TGTGCCAGCAGACCCGGACAGAGCTACTACAATGAGCAGTTCTTC
>few|NA|TRBV10-3|TRBJ2-4
CAISSPLAKNIQYF
TGTGCCATCAGTTCTCCTTTAGCCAAAAACATTCAGTACTTC
>few|NA|TRBV12-3/TRBV12-4|TRBJ1-6
CASSPYGHRYNSPLHF
TGTGCCAGCAGTCCGTACGGACACCGGTATAATTCACCCCTCCACTTT
>many|NA|TRBV6-6|TRBJ1-6
CASGRPPGSPLHF
TGTGCCAGCGGTCGGCCCCCGGGTTCACCCCTCCACTTT
>NA|NA|TRBV11-3|TRBJ2-2
CASSFSRTRNTGELFF
TGTGCCAGCAGCTTTTCCAGGACTCGAAACACCGGGGAGCTGTTTTTT
>few|TRBD2|TRBV20-1|TRBJ2-3
CSATGTSGGFDTQYF
TGCAGTGCTACCGGAACTAGCGGGGGTTTCGATACGCAGTATTTT
>many|NA|TRBV12-3/TRBV12-4|TRBJ2-2
CASRPDTGELFF
TGTGCCAGCAGGCCCGACACCGGGGAGCTGTTTTTT
>few|NA|TRBV7-2|TRBJ1-1
CASSQTQNEAFF
TGTGCCAGCAGCCAGACTCAGAATGAAGCTTTCTTT
>once|NA|TRBV7-2|TRBJ1-2
CASSYRTSGGYGYTF
TGTGCCAGCAGCTACCGGACGTCCGGGGGATATGGCTACACCTTC
>NA|NA|TRBV4-3|TRBJ2-7
CASSQAIGPISSYEQYF
TGCGCCAGCAGCCAAGCGATAGGCCCGATTTCCTCCTACGAGCAGTACTTC